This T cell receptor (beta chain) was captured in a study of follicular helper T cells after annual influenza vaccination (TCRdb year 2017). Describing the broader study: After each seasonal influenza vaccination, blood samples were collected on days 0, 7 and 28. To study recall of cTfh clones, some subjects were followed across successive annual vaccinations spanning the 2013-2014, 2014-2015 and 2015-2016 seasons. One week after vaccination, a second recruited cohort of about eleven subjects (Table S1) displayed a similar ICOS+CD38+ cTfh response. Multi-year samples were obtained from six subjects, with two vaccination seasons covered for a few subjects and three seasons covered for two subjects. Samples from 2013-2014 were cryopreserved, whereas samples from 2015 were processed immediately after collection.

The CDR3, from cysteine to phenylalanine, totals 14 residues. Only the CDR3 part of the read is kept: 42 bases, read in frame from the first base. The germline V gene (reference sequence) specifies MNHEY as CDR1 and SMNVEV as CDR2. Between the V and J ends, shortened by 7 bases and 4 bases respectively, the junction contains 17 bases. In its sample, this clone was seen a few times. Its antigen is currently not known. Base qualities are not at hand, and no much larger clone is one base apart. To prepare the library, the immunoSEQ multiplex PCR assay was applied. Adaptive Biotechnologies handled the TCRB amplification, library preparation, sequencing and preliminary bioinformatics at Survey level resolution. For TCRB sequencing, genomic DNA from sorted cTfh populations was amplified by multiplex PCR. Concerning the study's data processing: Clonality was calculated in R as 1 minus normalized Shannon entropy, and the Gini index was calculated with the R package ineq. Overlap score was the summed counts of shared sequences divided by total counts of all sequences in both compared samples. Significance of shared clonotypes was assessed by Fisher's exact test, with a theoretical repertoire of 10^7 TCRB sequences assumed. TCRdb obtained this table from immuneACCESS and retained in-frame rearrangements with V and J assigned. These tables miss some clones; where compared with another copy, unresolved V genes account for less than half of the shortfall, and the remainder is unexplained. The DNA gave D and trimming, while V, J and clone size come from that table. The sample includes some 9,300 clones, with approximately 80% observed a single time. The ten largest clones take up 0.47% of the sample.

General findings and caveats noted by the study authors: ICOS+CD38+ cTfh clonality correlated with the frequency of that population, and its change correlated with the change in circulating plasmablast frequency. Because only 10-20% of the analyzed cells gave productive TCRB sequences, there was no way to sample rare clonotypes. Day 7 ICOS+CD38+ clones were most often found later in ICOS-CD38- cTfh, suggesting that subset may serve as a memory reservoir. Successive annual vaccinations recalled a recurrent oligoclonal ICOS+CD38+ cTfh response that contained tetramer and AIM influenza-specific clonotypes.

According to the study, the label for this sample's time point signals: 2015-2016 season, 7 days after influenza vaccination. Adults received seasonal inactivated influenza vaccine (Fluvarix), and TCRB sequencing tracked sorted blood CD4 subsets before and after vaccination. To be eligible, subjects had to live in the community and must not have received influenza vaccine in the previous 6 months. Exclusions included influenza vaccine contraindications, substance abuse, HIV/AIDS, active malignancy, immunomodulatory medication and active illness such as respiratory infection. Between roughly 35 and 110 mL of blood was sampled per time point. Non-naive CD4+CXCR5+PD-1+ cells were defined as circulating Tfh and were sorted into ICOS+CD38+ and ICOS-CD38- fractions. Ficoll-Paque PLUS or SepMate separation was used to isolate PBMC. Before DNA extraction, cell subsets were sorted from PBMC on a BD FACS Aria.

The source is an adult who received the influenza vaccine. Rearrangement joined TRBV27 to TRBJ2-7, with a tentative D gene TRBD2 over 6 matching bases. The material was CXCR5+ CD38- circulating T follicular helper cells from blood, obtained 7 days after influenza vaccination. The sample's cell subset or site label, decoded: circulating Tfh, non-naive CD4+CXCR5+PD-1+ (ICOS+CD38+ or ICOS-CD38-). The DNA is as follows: TGTGCCAGCAAAATTACCCAACGGGGGTACGAGCAGTACTTC. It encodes CASKITQRGYEQYF.